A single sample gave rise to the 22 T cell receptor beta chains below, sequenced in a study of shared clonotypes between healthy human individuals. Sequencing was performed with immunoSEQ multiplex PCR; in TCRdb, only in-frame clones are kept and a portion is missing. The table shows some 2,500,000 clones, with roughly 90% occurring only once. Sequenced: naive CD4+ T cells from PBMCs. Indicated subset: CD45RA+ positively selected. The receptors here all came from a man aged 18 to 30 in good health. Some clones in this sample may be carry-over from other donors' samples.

This chain's CDR3 is CAIQGGLAGVGEQFF. CDR3 DNA: TGTGCCATCCAAGGGGGACTAGCGGGAGTGGGTGAGCAGTTCTTC. The chain joins TRBV10-3 to TRBJ2-1; 14 positions match TRBD2. V lost 8 bases to trimming and J lost 9 bases; unmatched junction nucleotides: 9. CDR3 length: 15 amino acids. CDR1 is ENHRY, CDR2 SYGVKD, per germline.

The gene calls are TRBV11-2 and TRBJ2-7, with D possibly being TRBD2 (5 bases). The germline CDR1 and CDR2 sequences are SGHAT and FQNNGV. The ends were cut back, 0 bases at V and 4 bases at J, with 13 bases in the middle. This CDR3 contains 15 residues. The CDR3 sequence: CASSLDPGDSYEQYF. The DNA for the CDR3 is TGTGCCAGCAGCTTAGATCCCGGGGATTCATACGAGCAGTACTTC.

The CDR3 reads CASSLVSGAPPGELFF. CDR3 DNA sequence: TGTGCCAGCAGCTTGGTGTCAGGGGCCCCCCCCGGGGAGCTGTTTTTT. V and J are TRBV5-5 and TRBJ2-2, with D tentatively TRBD1 (6 bases). Germline V gene lookup returns CDR1 SGHKS and CDR2 YYEKEE (reference sequence). The CDR3 covers 16 residues. V lost 0 bases to trimming and J lost 6 bases, with 15 bases between them.

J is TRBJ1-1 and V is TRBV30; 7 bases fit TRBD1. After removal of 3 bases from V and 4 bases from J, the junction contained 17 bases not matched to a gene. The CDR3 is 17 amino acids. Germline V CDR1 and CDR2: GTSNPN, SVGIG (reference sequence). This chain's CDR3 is CAWSAKGRGFIVTEAFF. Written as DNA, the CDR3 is TGTGCCTGGAGCGCTAAGGGCAGGGGGTTCATCGTCACTGAAGCTTTCTTT. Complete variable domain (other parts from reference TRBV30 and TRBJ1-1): SQTIHQWPATLVQPVGSPLSLECTVEGTSNPNLYWYRQAAGRGLQLLFYSVGIGQISSEVPQNLSASRPQDRQFILSSKKLLLSDSGFYLCAWSAKGRGFIVTEAFFGQGTRLTVV.

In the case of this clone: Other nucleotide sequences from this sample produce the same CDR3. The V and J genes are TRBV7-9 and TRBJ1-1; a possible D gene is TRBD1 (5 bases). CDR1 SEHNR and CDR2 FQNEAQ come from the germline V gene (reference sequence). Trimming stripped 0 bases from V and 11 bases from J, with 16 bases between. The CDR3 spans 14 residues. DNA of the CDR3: TGTGCCAGCAGCTTAGCGTTTTCAGGCCGGGGGGCTTTCTTT. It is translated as CASSLAFSGRGAFF.

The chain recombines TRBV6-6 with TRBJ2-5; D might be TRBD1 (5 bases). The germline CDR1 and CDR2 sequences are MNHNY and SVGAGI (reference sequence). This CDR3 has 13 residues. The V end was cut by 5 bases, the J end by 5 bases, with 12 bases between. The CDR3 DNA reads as TGTGCCAGCAGTGGGCTGGGGCGGGAGACCCAGTACTTC. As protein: CASSGLGRETQYF.

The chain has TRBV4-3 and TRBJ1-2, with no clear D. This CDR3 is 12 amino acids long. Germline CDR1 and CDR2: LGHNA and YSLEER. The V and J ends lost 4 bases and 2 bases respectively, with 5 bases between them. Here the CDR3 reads CASSPSNYGYTF. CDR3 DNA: TGCGCCAGCAGCCCCAGCAACTATGGCTACACCTTC.

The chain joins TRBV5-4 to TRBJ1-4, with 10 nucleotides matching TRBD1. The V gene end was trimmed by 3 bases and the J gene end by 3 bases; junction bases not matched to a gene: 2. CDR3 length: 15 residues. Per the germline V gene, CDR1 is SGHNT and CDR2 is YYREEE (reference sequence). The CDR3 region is CASSWTGGPNEKLFF. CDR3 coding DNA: TGTGCCAGCAGCTGGACAGGGGGGCCTAATGAAAAACTGTTTTTT.

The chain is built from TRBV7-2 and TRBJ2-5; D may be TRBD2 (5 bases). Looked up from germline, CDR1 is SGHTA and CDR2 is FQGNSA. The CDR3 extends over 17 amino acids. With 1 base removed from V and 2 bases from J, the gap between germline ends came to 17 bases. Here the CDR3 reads CASSLGPTGGGQETQYF. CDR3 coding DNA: TGTGCCAGCAGCTTAGGGCCCACGGGCGGAGGTCAAGAGACCCAGTACTTC.

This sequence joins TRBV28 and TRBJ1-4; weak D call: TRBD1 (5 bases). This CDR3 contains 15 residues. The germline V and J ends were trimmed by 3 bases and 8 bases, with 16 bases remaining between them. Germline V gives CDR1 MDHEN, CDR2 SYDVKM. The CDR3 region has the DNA TGTGCCAGCAGTTTCGCCGACATTAGGGGCGAAAAACTGTTTTTT. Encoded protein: CASSFADIRGEKLFF.

In DNA, the CDR3 is TGTGCCAGCAGTTATAACCCAGGGGTTATGAATGAGCAGTTCTTC. Encoded protein: CASSYNPGVMNEQFF. The rearrangement joins TRBV6-6 to TRBJ2-1; TRBD1 is a possible D gene (6 bases). The CDR3 is 15 amino acids. Germline CDR1 MNHNY, CDR2 SVGAGI (reference sequence). Trimming took 3 bases from V and 7 from J, leaving 16 bases between them.

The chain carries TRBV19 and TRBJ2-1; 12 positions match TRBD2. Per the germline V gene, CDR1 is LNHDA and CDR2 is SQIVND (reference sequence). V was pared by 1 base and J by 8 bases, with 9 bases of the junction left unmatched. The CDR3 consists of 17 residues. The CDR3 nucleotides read TGTGCCAGTAGTATAGCCAGGACTAGCGGGGCCTGGGATGAGCAGTTCTTC. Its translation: CASSIARTSGAWDEQFF. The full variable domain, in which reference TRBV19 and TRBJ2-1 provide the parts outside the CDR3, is DGGITQSPKYLFRKEGQNVTLSCEQNLNHDAMYWYRQDPGQGLRLIYYSQIVNDFQKGDIAEGYSVSREKKESFPLTVTSAQKNPTAFYLCASSIARTSGAWDEQFFGPGTRLTVL.

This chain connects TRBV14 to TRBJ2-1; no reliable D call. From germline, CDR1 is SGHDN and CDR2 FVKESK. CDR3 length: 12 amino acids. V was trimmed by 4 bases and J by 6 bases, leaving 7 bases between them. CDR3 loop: CASSRRFNEQFF. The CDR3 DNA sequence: TGTGCCAGCAGCCGACGTTTCAATGAGCAGTTCTTC.

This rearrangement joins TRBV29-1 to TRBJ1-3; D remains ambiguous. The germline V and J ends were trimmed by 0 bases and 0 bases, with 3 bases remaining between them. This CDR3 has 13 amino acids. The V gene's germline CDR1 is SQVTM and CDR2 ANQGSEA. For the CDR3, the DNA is TGCAGCGTTGAAGAACTCTCTGGAAACACCATATATTTT. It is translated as CSVEELSGNTIYF.

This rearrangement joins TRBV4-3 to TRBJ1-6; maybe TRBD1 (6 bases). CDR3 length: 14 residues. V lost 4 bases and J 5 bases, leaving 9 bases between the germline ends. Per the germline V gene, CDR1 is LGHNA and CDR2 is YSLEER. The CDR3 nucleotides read TGCGCCAGCAGCCTGGCAGGGGATAATTCACCCCTCCACTTT. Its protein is CASSLAGDNSPLHF.

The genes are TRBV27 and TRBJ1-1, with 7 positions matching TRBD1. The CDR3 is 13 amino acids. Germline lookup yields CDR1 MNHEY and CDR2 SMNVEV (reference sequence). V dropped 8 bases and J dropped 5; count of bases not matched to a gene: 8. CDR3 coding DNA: TGTGCCAGCGGCCGAGGGGGCGAGACTGAAGCTTTCTTT. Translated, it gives CASGRGGETEAFF.

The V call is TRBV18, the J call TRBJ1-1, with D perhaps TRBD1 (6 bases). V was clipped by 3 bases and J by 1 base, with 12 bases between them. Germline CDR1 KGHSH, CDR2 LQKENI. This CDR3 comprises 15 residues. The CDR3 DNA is TGTGCCAGCTCACCGCGGGGGGGGGCGAACACTGAAGCTTTCTTT. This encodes CASSPRGGANTEAFF.

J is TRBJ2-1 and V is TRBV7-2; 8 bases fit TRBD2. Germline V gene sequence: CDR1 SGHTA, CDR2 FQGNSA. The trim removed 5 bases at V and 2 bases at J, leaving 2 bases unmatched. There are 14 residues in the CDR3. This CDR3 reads CASSTSGTYNEQFF. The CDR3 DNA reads TGTGCCAGCAGCACTAGCGGTACCTACAATGAGCAGTTCTTC.

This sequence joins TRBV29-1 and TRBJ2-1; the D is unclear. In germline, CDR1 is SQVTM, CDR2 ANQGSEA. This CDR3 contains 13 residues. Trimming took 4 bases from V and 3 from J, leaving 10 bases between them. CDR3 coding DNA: TGCAGCGTTGTGGGTTGGGGCTACAATGAGCAGTTCTTC. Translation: CSVVGWGYNEQFF.

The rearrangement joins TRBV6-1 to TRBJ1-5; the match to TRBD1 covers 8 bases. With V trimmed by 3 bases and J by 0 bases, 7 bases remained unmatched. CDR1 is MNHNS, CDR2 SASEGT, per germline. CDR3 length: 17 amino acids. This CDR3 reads CASSEPGTGNSNQPQHF. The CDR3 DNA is TGTGCCAGCAGTGAGCCCGGGACAGGAAATAGCAATCAGCCCCAGCATTTT.

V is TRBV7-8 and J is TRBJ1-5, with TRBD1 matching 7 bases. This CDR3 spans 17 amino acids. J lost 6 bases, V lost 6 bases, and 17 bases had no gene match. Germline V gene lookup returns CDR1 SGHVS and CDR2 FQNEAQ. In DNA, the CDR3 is TGTGCCAGCAGTGTTTTAGGAAGACAGGGTCTTATTCAGCCCCAGCATTTT. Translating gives CASSVLGRQGLIQPQHF.

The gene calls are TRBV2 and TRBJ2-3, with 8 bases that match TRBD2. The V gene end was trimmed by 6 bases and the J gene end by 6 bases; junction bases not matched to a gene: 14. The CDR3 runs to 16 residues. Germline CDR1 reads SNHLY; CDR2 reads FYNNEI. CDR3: CASRLGSPTSADTQYF. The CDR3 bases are TGTGCCAGCAGACTGGGGTCGCCGACTAGCGCTGATACGCAGTATTTT.